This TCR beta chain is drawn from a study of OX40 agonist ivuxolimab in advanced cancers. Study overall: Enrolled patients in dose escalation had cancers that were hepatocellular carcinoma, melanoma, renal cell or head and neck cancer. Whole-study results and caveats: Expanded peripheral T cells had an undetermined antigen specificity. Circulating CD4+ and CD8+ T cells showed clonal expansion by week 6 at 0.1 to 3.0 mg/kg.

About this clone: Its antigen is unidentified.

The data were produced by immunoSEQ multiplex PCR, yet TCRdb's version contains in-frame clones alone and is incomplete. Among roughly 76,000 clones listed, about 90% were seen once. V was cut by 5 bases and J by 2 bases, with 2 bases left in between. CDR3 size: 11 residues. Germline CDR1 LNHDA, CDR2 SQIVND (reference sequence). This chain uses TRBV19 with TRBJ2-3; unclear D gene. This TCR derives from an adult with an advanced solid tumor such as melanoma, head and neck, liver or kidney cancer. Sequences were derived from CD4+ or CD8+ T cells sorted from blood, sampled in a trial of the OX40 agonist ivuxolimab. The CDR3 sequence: CASSDTDTQYF. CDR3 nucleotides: TGTGCCAGTAGTGACACAGATACGCAGTATTTT.